A single T cell receptor (beta chain) is shown here with its context. In its sample, this clone was seen many times. Its binding antigen is unknown. No much larger clone exists at a distance of one base, and base qualities are not known. This sample stems from a study of T cells after posttransplantation cyclophosphamide (dated by TCRdb to 2016 to 2018). Regarding the complete study: The study tracked T cell repertoire reconstitution by TRB sequencing after myeloablative bone marrow transplantation using posttransplantation cyclophosphamide as GVHD prophylaxis. Antigen receptor sequencing was done on samples from roughly 35 PTCy-treated patients and from more than 15 related bone marrow donors of those patients. Up to 3 additional blood samples from 2 to 5.2 years after transplant were also TRB-sequenced in 3 patients, as was pretransplant blood from a handful of patients. Blood from all 35 or so PTCy patients who had 1-year posttransplant specimens underwent TRB sequencing. Because TRA and TRB clonality correlated tightly in 9 samples, later TCR analyses were limited to TRB. Public TRB sequences were checked against a database of over 3,500 sequences associated with responses to pathogens, tumor antigens, self-antigens and alloantigens. Overall study results and their limits: Across around 48 patients, recipient CMV seropositivity and CMV reactivation were highly associated with TRB clonality; PTCy diversity was similar to CNI/methotrexate controls. Donor-recipient similarity was low at 1-2 months but increased during the first year, and donor CD8+ memory clones often dominated later blood repertoires. The TRB repertoires of T cells infiltrating skin or the GI tract showed only limited overlap with the TRB repertoires found in blood.

The sample's treatment or condition label, in plain terms: high-dose cyclophosphamide on days +3 and +4 as single-agent GVHD prophylaxis. Busulfan and fludarabine conditioning, a related or unrelated marrow graft, and cyclophosphamide on days +3 and +4 were given to PTCy patients. The PTCy-treated patients were enrolled in a prospective multi-institutional clinical trial. Mononuclear cells from peripheral blood and bone marrow were separated by Ficoll-Hypaque density centrifugation and then cryopreserved. The cysteine opens and the phenylalanine closes a CDR3 of 15 amino acids. Only the CDR3 part of the read is kept: 45 bases, read in frame from the first base. Trimming at the junction amounts to 0 bases on V and 1 base on J, and the germline ends lie 7 bases apart. The germline V gene gives CDR1 as LGHNA and CDR2 as YSLEER. Genomic DNA was the input for TRB sequencing, which was run either with the immunoSEQ assay at survey resolution or with the hsTCRB kit. The source study handled its data this way. The immunoSEQ software handled the initial read processing, while the LymphoSeq R package was used for the repertoire analyses. For each TRB dataset, clonality was calculated as 1 minus normalized Shannon entropy, and the Gini coefficient was computed as well. To infer phenotypes in unsorted samples, TRB sequences from sorted subsets of the recipient or donor were mapped onto unsorted samples from the same recipient. The immuneACCESS repertoire file appears here via TCRdb, limited to in-frame rearrangements. These files lack a portion of the clones; in checked studies, under half of the deficit traces to unresolved V genes, and the cause of the others is not known. V and J calls and clone size are as listed in that table; D and trimming were resolved from the DNA. For this sample, 6,000 to 9,500 clones are listed, none of them singletons. Together, the top ten hold about 25% of the sample.

The material sequenced was PBMCs, taken nearly 95 days after allogeneic stem cell transplant with posttransplant cyclophosphamide. The clonotype was recovered from an older female patient who received an allogeneic stem cell transplant from an unrelated donor, was CMV-positive, and had acute GVHD only. The graft donor may be the source of some T cells after a transplant. This chain is built from TRBV4-3 and TRBJ2-1; the D gene is unclear. The CDR3 amino acid sequence is: CASSQDGLSYNEQFF. The DNA sequence is as follows: TGCGCCAGCAGCCAAGACGGTCTATCCTACAATGAGCAGTTCTTC.